This record looks at one TCR beta chain sequence and its context. This sample is part of a study of OX40 agonist ivuxolimab in advanced cancers. Clones were read by immunoSEQ multiplex PCR, and TCRdb kept only the in-frame ones, dropping some. The sample lists more than 80,000 clones; roughly 94% were seen once. CDR1 and CDR2 from the germline V gene are SGDLS and YYNGEE. Trimming removed 4 bases from V and 2 bases from J; junction bases left unmatched: 9. The CDR3 consists of 16 residues. The starting material was CD4+ or CD8+ T cells sorted from blood, obtained in a trial of the OX40 agonist ivuxolimab. This clonotype originated in an adult with an advanced solid tumor such as melanoma, head and neck, liver or kidney cancer. The chain joins TRBV9 to TRBJ2-5; 9 nucleotides line up with TRBD2. CDR3 in amino acids: CASSPTRTSAQETQYF. The CDR3 coding sequence is TGTGCCAGCAGCCCGACCCGGACTAGCGCTCAAGAGACCCAGTACTTC. The full variable domain, its missing parts supplied by reference TRBV9 and TRBJ2-5, is DSGVTQTPKHLITATGQRVTLRCSPRSGDLSVYWYQQSLDQGLQFLIQYYNGEERAKGNILERFSAQQFPDLHSELNLSSLELGDSALYFCASSPTRTSAQETQYFGPGTRLLVL.